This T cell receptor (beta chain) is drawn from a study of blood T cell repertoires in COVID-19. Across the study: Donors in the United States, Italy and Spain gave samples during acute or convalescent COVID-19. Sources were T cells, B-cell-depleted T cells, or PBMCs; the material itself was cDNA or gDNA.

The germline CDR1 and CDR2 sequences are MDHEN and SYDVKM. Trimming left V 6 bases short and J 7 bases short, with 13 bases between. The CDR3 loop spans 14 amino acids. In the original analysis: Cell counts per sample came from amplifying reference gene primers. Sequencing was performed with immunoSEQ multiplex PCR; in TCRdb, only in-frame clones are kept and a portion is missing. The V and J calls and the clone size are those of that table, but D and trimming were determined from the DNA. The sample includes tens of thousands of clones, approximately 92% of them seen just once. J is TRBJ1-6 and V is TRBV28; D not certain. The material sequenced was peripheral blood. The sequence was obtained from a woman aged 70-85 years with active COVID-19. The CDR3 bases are TGTGCCAGCAGCCCCTCGGTCCTCAATTCACCCCTCCACTTT. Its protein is CASSPSVLNSPLHF.